The 24 T cell receptor beta chains listed next were all sequenced from one sample in a study of T cell responses to AZD1222 COVID-19 vaccine (dated by TCRdb to about 2021). This sample's time point label indicates: about 28 days (+/-7) after the second vaccine dose. The library was made by the immunoSEQ multiplex PCR assay. In TCRdb, the immuneACCESS table is reduced to in-frame sequences with V and J assigned. These tables do not hold every clone; where another copy was compared, an unresolved V gene accounts for under half, and the others remain unexplained. The sample includes approximately 120,000 clones, with approximately 85% observed a single time. The top ten clones comprise approximately 4.4% of the sample. Sequencing was performed on peripheral blood, taken 28 days after the second AZD1222 dose. The origin of the receptors is an adult who received the AZD1222 COVID-19 vaccine.

This chain links TRBV3-1 (or the pseudogene TRBV3-2) with TRBJ1-5; tentative D call: TRBD1 (6 bases). Germline V CDR1 and CDR2: LGHDT, YNNKEL (reference sequence). The V end lost 3 bases, the J end lost 7 bases, and 19 bases lay between the germline ends. The CDR3 runs to 16 residues. CDR3: CASSQGAGAGIQPQHF. The CDR3 DNA is TGTGCCAGCAGCCAGGGGGCGGGGGCAGGAATACAGCCCCAGCATTTT.

This clone has a count of ten or more. The rearrangement joins TRBV5-1 to TRBJ2-7; possible D gene TRBD1, 5 bases. The length of the CDR3 is 14 residues. Trimming took 0 bases from V and 4 from J, leaving 11 bases between them. The germline CDR1 and CDR2 sequences are SGHRS and YFSETQ. The CDR3 here is CASSLGAGLYEQYF. Here the CDR3 DNA reads TGCGCCAGCAGCTTGGGTGCAGGGTTATACGAGCAGTACTTC.

The chain links TRBV6-1 to TRBJ2-1, with unresolved D. CDR1 and CDR2 from the germline V gene are MNHNS and SASEGT. The V end lost 5 bases, the J end lost 0 bases, and 17 bases lay between the germline ends. The length of the CDR3 is 17 residues. The DNA for the CDR3 is TGTGCCAGCAGTAAAGTGGGCGGTGGTAGCTCCTACAATGAGCAGTTCTTC. As protein: CASSKVGGGSSYNEQFF.

In DNA, the CDR3 is TGTGCCACCAGTGAACCGGGACGAGGGGACAATGAGCAGTTCTTC. Protein product: CATSEPGRGDNEQFF. This rearrangement joins TRBV24-1 to TRBJ2-1; D may be TRBD1 or TRBD2 (5 bases each). The CDR3 covers 15 residues. Germline CDR1 and CDR2: KGHDR and SFDVKD. V lost 4 bases to trimming and J lost 5 bases, with 14 bases between them.

V usage is TRBV27 and J usage is TRBJ2-7, with D perhaps TRBD2 (7 bases). This CDR3 is built from 14 residues. Germline lookup yields CDR1 MNHEY and CDR2 SMNVEV (reference sequence). V was clipped by 6 bases and J by 7 bases, with 19 bases between them. In DNA form, the CDR3 reads TGTGCCAGCAGCCTTGGGGGGGGGCGACGGGAGCAGTACTTC. It translates to CASSLGGGRREQYF.

The gene calls are TRBV6-5 and TRBJ1-2; 8 bases agree with TRBD1. Germline V gene lookup returns CDR1 MNHEY and CDR2 SVGAGI. The length of the CDR3 is 12 residues. The V gene end was trimmed by 8 bases and the J gene end by 2 bases; junction bases not matched to a gene: 1. CDR3 sequence: CASGQGNYGYTF. The CDR3 bases are TGTGCCAGCGGACAGGGAAACTATGGCTACACCTTC.

V gene TRBV3-1 (or the pseudogene TRBV3-2) combines with J gene TRBJ2-5, with 9 bases that match TRBD2. The CDR3 sequence is 16 residues long. The J segment lost 3 bases and the V segment lost 4 bases, leaving 9 bases of the junction unmatched. Germline V lookup: CDR1 LGHDT, CDR2 YNNKEL (reference sequence). This CDR3 reads CASSPRGRGGEETQYF. Written as DNA, the CDR3 is TGTGCCAGCAGCCCACGGGGGCGGGGGGGTGAAGAGACCCAGTACTTC.

The V gene is TRBV28, the J gene TRBJ2-7; possibly TRBD2 for D (5 bases). Trimming took off 3 bases at V and 2 bases at J, with 8 bases between the two ends. Germline CDR1 MDHEN, CDR2 SYDVKM. CDR3 length: 13 residues. This CDR3 is CASSFGGTYEQYF. In DNA, the CDR3 is TGTGCCAGCAGTTTCGGAGGAACCTACGAGCAGTACTTC.

The chain joins TRBV19 to TRBJ1-1; D is unresolved. Trimming took 7 bases from V and 1 from J, leaving 16 bases between them. Per the germline V gene, CDR1 is LNHDA and CDR2 is SQIVND (reference sequence). This CDR3 has 15 residues. The CDR3 DNA reads as TGTGCCAGTATTGGGAGCGGATCGGAGAACACTGAAGCTTTCTTT. Protein product: CASIGSGSENTEAFF. Full variable domain (remainder filled in from reference TRBV19 and TRBJ1-1): DGGITQSPKYLFRKEGQNVTLSCEQNLNHDAMYWYRQDPGQGLRLIYYSQIVNDFQKGDIAEGYSVSREKKESFPLTVTSAQKNPTAFYLCASIGSGSENTEAFFGQGTRLTVV.

The rearrangement uses TRBV28 and TRBJ1-2; no clear D. The CDR3 has 16 residues. Germline CDR1 MDHEN, CDR2 SYDVKM. V lost 5 bases, J lost 3 bases, and 19 bases lay in between. CDR3 DNA sequence: TGTGCCAGCAGTGGCCCCAGTAATTTGGGGTACTATGGCTACACCTTC. As protein: CASSGPSNLGYYGYTF.

The V gene is TRBV10-2, the J gene TRBJ1-1; no reliable D call. The CDR3 length is 12 residues. V lost 8 bases to trimming and J lost 2 bases, with 9 bases between them. Germline V gene lookup returns CDR1 WSHSY and CDR2 SAAADI. Here the CDR3 DNA reads TGCGCCAGCCAAGGTCCAAACACTGAAGCTTTCTTT. Translating gives CASQGPNTEAFF.

V gene TRBV9 combines with J gene TRBJ1-1, with unresolved D. The CDR3 contains 13 residues. Per germline, CDR1 SGDLS and CDR2 YYNGEE. Between the trimmed V and J ends, which lost 2 bases and 3 bases, there was a span of 8 bases. The CDR3 loop is CASSVGWHTEAFF. The CDR3 bases are TGTGCCAGCAGCGTCGGTTGGCACACTGAAGCTTTCTTT.

This chain connects TRBV5-5 to TRBJ1-3; no clear D. Trimming removed 3 bases at V and 3 bases at J, with 13 bases between. CDR1 and CDR2 from the germline V gene are SGHKS and YYEKEE (reference sequence). The CDR3 runs to 15 residues. CDR3 region: CASSWEWRDGNTIYF. For the CDR3, the DNA is TGTGCCAGCAGCTGGGAGTGGAGGGATGGAAACACCATATATTTT.

The V and J genes are TRBV2 and TRBJ2-5; D assignment may be TRBD1 or TRBD2 (6 bases each). Germline values: CDR1 SNHLY, CDR2 FYNNEI. CDR3 length: 11 residues. The V and J ends lost 6 bases and 5 bases respectively, with 7 bases between them. CDR3 coding DNA: TGTGCCAGCAGAGGGGGGGAGACCCAGTACTTC. This encodes CASRGGETQYF.

V usage is TRBV18 and J usage is TRBJ2-7, with D perhaps TRBD1 (6 bases). Germline CDR1 KGHSH, CDR2 LQKENI. CDR3 size: 13 residues. With 4 bases removed from V and 4 bases from J, the gap between germline ends came to 11 bases. The CDR3 nucleotides read TGTGCCAGCTCACAGAACAGGGCGTACGAGCAGTACTTC. Protein: CASSQNRAYEQYF.

This clone occurred a few times. The chain has TRBV6-5 and TRBJ2-5; 7 bases match TRBD1. The CDR3 covers 15 residues. Germline V gene sequence: CDR1 MNHEY, CDR2 SVGAGI. J was trimmed by 5 bases and V by 2 bases; bases with no gene match: 8. The CDR3 DNA reads TGTGCCAGCAGTTACATCACAGGGGTAGAGGAGACCCAGTACTTC. The encoded protein is CASSYITGVEETQYF.

V gene TRBV5-4 combines with J gene TRBJ2-7, with TRBD2 matching over 8 bases. The CDR3 spans 16 residues. Germline CDR1 and CDR2: SGHNT and YYREEE (reference sequence). The V and J ends lost 10 bases and 2 bases, in that order; junction bases with no gene match: 17. The CDR3, as DNA: TGTGCCTCCGGTCGGGTCCGCGGGGGGACCCCCTACGAGCAGTACTTC. It translates to CASGRVRGGTPYEQYF. Variable domain in full (rest from reference TRBV5-4 and TRBJ2-7): ETGVTQSPTHLIKTRGQQVTLRCSSQSGHNTVSWYQQALGQGPQFIFQYYREEENGRGNFPPRFSGLQFPNYSSELNVNALELDDSALYLCASGRVRGGTPYEQYFGPGTRLTVT.

This chain connects TRBV9 to TRBJ2-3, with 12 bases matching TRBD2. V lost 5 bases to trimming and J lost 2 bases; unmatched junction nucleotides: 6. The CDR3 runs 16 residues. Germline values: CDR1 SGDLS, CDR2 YYNGEE. Here the CDR3 DNA reads TGTGCCAGCAGTCGACTAGCGGGGGAACTCACAGATACGCAGTATTTT. Amino acids: CASSRLAGELTDTQYF.

The J gene is TRBJ1-3, the V gene TRBV30; tentatively, D is TRBD1 (6 bases). CDR3 length equals 14 residues. Trimming took off 1 base at V and 4 bases at J, with 11 bases between the two ends. Germline CDR1 reads GTSNPN; CDR2 reads SVGIG (reference sequence). CDR3 coding DNA: TGTGCCTGGAGTGGGGGGGCGCGGGGAAACACCATATATTTT. This encodes CAWSGGARGNTIYF.

This chain links TRBV27 with TRBJ1-3; D is undetermined. The CDR3 sequence is 13 residues long. V was shortened by 5 bases and J by 0 bases, with 5 bases between the two germline ends. CDR1 and CDR2 (germline): MNHEY, SMNVEV (reference sequence). The CDR3 bases are TGTGCCAGCAGTACATTCTCTGGAAACACCATATATTTT. Its protein product is CASSTFSGNTIYF.

The chain recombines TRBV14 with TRBJ2-1; D is possibly TRBD1 or TRBD2 (5 bases each). The CDR3 spans 15 residues. Germline loops: CDR1 SGHDN, CDR2 FVKESK. Trimming took off 6 bases at V and 4 bases at J, with 16 bases between the two ends. The CDR3 spells CASSLAQGPYNEQFF. The CDR3 nucleotides read TGTGCCAGCAGTTTAGCCCAGGGACCTTACAATGAGCAGTTCTTC.

This clone was seen a handful of times. The chain links TRBV3-1 (or the pseudogene TRBV3-2) to TRBJ2-3, with 7 bases matching TRBD2. Looked up from germline, CDR1 is LGHDT and CDR2 is YNNKEL (reference sequence). V lost 5 bases to trimming and J lost 4 bases; unmatched junction nucleotides: 3. This CDR3 has 13 amino acids. The CDR3 DNA reads as TGTGCCAGCAGCTCCCGGGGGGCAGATACGCAGTATTTT. The encoded protein is CASSSRGADTQYF.

The chain couples TRBV5-1 to TRBJ2-1, with 10 positions matching TRBD1. Germline trimming cut 0 bases from V and 7 bases from J; bases unmatched to any gene: 7. Germline V gives CDR1 SGHRS, CDR2 YFSETQ. The CDR3 runs to 16 residues. The CDR3 region has the DNA TGCGCCAGCAGCTTGGACTGGACAGGGGGGACGAATGAGCAGTTCTTC. This encodes CASSLDWTGGTNEQFF.

The chain joins TRBV4-2 to TRBJ1-5; tentatively, D is TRBD1 (5 bases). With 1 base removed from V and 0 bases from J, the gap between germline ends came to 13 bases. CDR1 and CDR2 from the germline V gene are LGHNA and YNFKEQ. This CDR3 has 17 residues. The DNA of the CDR3 is TGTGCCAGCAGCCAAGTTCAAACGGGGCTTAGCAATCAGCCCCAGCATTTT. Its translation is CASSQVQTGLSNQPQHF.